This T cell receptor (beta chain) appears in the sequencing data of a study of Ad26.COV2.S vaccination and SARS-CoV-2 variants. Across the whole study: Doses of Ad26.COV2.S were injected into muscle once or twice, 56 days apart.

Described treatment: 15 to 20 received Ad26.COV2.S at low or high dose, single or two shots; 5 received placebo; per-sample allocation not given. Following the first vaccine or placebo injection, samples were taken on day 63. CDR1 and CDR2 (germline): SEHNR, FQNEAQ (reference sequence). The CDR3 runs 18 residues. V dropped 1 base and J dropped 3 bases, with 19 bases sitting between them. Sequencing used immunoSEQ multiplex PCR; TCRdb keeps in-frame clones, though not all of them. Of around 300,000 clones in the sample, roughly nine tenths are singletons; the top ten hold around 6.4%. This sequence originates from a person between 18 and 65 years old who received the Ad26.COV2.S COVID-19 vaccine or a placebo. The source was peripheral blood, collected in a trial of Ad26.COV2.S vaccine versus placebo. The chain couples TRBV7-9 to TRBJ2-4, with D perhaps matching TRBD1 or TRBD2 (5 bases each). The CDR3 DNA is TGTGCCAGCAGCTTAGGGTTCGGGGCCGACTCATACAAAAACATTCAGTACTTC. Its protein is CASSLGFGADSYKNIQYF.